This T cell receptor beta chain was sequenced during a study of a mutant IDH1 vaccine in newly diagnosed glioma. The overall study: Administration of eight vaccinations to patients took place in weeks 1, 3, 5, 7, 11, 15, 19, 23. Either 4-6 weeks after radiotherapy alone or alongside temozolomide, vaccination was begun. The study, taken as a whole, reports: Pseudoprogression apparently tracked independently of changes in top peripheral T cell clonotypes. A vaccine-induced immune response developed in roughly 93% of the patients.

Time point indicated: week 11, during vaccination. Each vaccine dose was 300 ug of mutant IDH1 20-mer peptide, with topical imiquimod. Method: immunoSEQ multiplex PCR; TCRdb's copy keeps in-frame clones and lacks some. The table records around 62,000 clones, 89% of them present only once. About this clone: The target antigen is unknown.

The germline V and J ends were trimmed by 0 bases and 12 bases, with 13 bases remaining between them. The CDR3 totals 13 residues. Germline V lookup: CDR1 SEHNR, CDR2 FQNEAQ (reference sequence). The V call is TRBV7-9, the J call TRBJ2-3; perhaps TRBD2 as D (6 bases). The sample was PBMCs, taken from a glioma patient whose treatment included an IDH1 peptide vaccine. The origin of this receptor is a man aged 40-49 years with glioma. The DNA of the CDR3 is TGTGCCAGCAGCTTAGCGGGGACTTTCATTCAGTATTTT. Translating it yields CASSLAGTFIQYF.